This T cell receptor beta chain was captured by sequencing in a study of shared clonotypes between healthy human individuals (TCRdb year 2020). About the full investigation: The cohort comprised a couple of women and a few men aged 18 to 49 years. Blood TCR repertoires of a handful of healthy adults were deeply sequenced to estimate repertoire size and the extent of clonotype sharing between individuals. Each donor's leukapheresis produced roughly between roughly 0.85 and 9.5 billion PBMCs. For each donor, three plates each were used for CD4 naive and CD4 memory, two plates were used for CD8 naive, and one plate was used for CD8 memory. To increase sequencing depth and limit assay-specific biases, TCR repertoire library preparation and sequencing were carried out by different laboratories using diverse techniques. The paper as a whole reports these results and caveats: Sharing across several donors was observed for roughly 5.4% of naive CD4, 3.5% of naive CD8, roughly 2.4% of memory CD4, and about 0.4% of memory CD8 clonotypes. Compared with non-shared clonotypes, the clonotypes found in all four sorted-subset donors had higher generation probabilities. Pairwise subsampling led to the expectation that sequencing depth would affect the degree of clonotype sharing among donors. The small number of donors limited the genetic and exposure-history diversity represented. Sampling was restricted to blood, and TCR repertoires in tissues likely differ from the TCR repertoires found in blood. Rarefaction of sorted-subset datasets indicated incomplete sequencing despite the large sequencing depth. Estimated clonotype richness was generally larger for naive than for memory subsets.

The donors were healthy, HIV-negative adults who had no recently reported acute infections or vaccinations. All donors were Caucasian adults living in Nashville, Tennessee, USA. CD4+ T cells were enriched by magnetic negative selection; naive cells were then positively selected on CD45RA, and the negative fraction formed the memory subset. After blood collection by leukapheresis, PBMCs were isolated using Ficoll-Histopaque density gradient centrifugation and then cryopreserved in the vapor phase of liquid nitrogen. Analytical flow cytometry was used to check the purity and quantity of each magnetically sorted T cell population. From each sorted fraction, genomic DNA was isolated and quantified by UV absorbance on a Nanodrop 2000c. TCR CDR3 regions were amplified from genomic DNA by multiplex PCR using the deep immunoSEQ assay. Genomic DNA extracted from each cell subset was distributed evenly over all wells of several immunoSEQ 96-well plates, and each plate served as one replicate. For sorted subsets, around 200 ng genomic DNA, equal to 30,000 to 35,000 T cell genomes, was loaded into each replicate PCR. Purified libraries were measured with a Qubit 3.0 fluorometer, size-checked on a Bioanalyzer 2100, and measured again with the KAPA Library Quantification kit. Every immunoSEQ 96-well plate was sequenced on a dedicated single-read 150-cycle Illumina NextSeq 550 flow cell. The source study handled its data this way. The immunoSEQ output contained only junctional sequences without quality scores, so filtering could not match that applied to full-length reads. To assign V/J genes and CDR3, sequences were annotated using PyIR, a Python wrapper for IgBLAST v1.9, with IMGT germline references. Reads were filtered out if the reads had weak V/J assignments (E-value above 1e-6), no CDR3, stop codons, out-of-frame junctions, or ambiguous translated residues. V3J clonotypes were defined as sequences sharing the same inferred V gene, J gene, and CDR3 amino acid sequence. Percentage overlap between repertoires was calculated by dividing the number of shared unique clonotypes by the size of the smaller repertoire. RTK rarefaction, the Chao1 estimator, and Recon v2.1 estimates of unobserved clonotypes were used to assess repertoire richness. Generation probabilities were computed with OLGA for all TCRbeta clonotypes obtained by the gDNA method from several donors. TCRdb holds this immuneACCESS table with in-frame rearrangements only. Some clones are missing; in checked studies, unresolved V genes explain under half, and the rest has no known cause. V, J and clone size were drawn from that table, and D and trimming were deduced from the DNA. The table for this sample lists 2 million to 2.5 million clones; 85% to 95% of them were counted only once. The ten top clones hold around 0.4% of the sample.

From its cysteine to its phenylalanine, the CDR3 spans 15 amino acids. Only the CDR3 region is kept as DNA, spanning 45 bases read in frame from base 1. CDR1 and CDR2 are drawn from the germline V gene: MGHRA, YSYEKL. V and J lose 2 bases and 6 bases, and a span of 16 bases separates them. In regard to this clone: It has no known antigen specificity. Base qualities are not provided; no much larger clone lies one nucleotide away.

The source of this sequence is a man aged 18 to 29 in good health. Some clones in this sample may be carry-over from other donors' samples. The chain was built from TRBV4-1 and TRBJ1-2, with the D gene not clear enough to name. The source material was naive CD4+ T cells from PBMCs. The cell subset or site label for this specimen denotes: CD45RA+ positively selected. The nucleotides read TGCGCCAGCAGCCAACCCTTCAGGCGGAACGATGGCTACACCTTC. This is translated as CASSQPFRRNDGYTF.